This is a list of T cell receptor beta chains from one sample in a study of radiotherapy plus CTLA-4 blockade in lung cancer. Clones were read by immunoSEQ multiplex PCR, and TCRdb kept only the in-frame ones, dropping some. The data contain about 49,000 clones, 85% of them singletons. The sequences come from peripheral blood, collected from a patient treated with radiotherapy plus ipilimumab. The receptors shown here come from a human donor with non-small cell lung cancer whose response to radiotherapy plus ipilimumab could not be evaluated. CDR3s leave out the opening cysteine and the closing phenylalanine or tryptophan. Fields, in order: V gene, CDR3 protein.

V: TRBV9; CDR3: ASSDNHGIQGMWGYT
V: TRBV6-5; CDR3: ASSLGRARDTQY
V: TRBV6-1; CDR3: ASSTGNSGNTIY
V: TRBV9; CDR3: ASRASGGYT
V: TRBV15; CDR3: ATSRDISGGNIQY
V: TRBV5-1; CDR3: ASSPTGREGPGGSYNEQF
V: TRBV19; CDR3: ASSTGTRGELF
V: TRBV5-5; CDR3: ASSLWTGGGAYEQY
V: TRBV7-9; CDR3: ASSPAPGQSHEQY
V: TRBV6-6; CDR3: ASGGTARSNGYT
V: TRBV6-5; CDR3: ASSYRGVYNEQF
V: TRBV6-5; CDR3: ASSYSAGGGQPQH